This T cell receptor beta chain is from a study of T cell responses to AZD1222 COVID-19 vaccine. Overall study findings and caveats: Across spike, vaccine-associated CD4 TCRs were found, dominant at 160-218 and 743-854. Donors were chiefly white British, with a greater number of females, and clonal diversity was perhaps underestimated.

The CDR3 contains 15 residues. Trimming pared 3 bases from V and 0 bases from J, leaving 11 bases between. CDR1 is KGHSH and CDR2 is LQKENI in the germline V gene. The protocol was immunoSEQ multiplex PCR, while the TCRdb copy is restricted to in-frame clones and leaves out a portion. The sample consists of 150,000 to 200,000 clones, 93% of them appearing once. Points on this clone: The antigen is undetermined.

Sequenced material: peripheral blood, taken on day 0 of AZD1222 vaccination. The source of this sequence is an adult in good health. The chain is built from TRBV18 and TRBJ1-1, with D perhaps TRBD1 (5 bases). CDR3 residues: CASSPDGAVNTEAFF. For the CDR3, the DNA is TGTGCCAGCTCACCTGATGGGGCCGTGAACACTGAAGCTTTCTTT.